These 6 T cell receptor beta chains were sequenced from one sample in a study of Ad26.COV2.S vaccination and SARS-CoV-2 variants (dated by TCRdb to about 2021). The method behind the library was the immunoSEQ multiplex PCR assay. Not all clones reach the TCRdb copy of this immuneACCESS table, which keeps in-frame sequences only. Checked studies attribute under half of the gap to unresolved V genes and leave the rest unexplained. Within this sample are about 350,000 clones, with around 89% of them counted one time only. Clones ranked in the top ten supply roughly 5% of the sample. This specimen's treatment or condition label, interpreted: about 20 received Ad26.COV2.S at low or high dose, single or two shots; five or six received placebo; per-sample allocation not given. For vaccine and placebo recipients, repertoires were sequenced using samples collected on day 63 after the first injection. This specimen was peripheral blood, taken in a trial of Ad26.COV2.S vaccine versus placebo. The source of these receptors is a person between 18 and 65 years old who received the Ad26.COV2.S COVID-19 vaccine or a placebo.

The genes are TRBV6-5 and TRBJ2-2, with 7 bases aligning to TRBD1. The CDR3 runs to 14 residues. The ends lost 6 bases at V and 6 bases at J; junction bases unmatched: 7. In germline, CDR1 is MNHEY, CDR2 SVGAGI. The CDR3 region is CASRDTGVAGELFF. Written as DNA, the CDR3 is TGTGCCAGCAGGGATACAGGGGTAGCCGGGGAGCTGTTTTTT.

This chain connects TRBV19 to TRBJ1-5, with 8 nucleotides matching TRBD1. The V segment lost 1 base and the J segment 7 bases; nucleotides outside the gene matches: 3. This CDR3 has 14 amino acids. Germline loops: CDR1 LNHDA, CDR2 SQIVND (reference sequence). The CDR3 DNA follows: TGTGCCAGTAGTATAGGACAGGGGAGACAGCCCCAGCATTTT. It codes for CASSIGQGRQPQHF.

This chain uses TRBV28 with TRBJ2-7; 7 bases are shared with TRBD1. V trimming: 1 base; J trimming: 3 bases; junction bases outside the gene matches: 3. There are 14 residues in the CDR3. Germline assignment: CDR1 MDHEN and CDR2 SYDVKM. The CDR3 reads CASSLLGGGYEQYF. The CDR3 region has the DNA TGTGCCAGCAGTTTATTAGGGGGCGGCTACGAGCAGTACTTC.

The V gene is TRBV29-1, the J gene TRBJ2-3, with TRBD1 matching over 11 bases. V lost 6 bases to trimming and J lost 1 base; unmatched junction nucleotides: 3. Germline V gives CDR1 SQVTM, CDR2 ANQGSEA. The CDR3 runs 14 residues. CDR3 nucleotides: TGCAGCGTCAGGGACAGGGGGGGCACAGATACGCAGTATTTT. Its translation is CSVRDRGGTDTQYF.

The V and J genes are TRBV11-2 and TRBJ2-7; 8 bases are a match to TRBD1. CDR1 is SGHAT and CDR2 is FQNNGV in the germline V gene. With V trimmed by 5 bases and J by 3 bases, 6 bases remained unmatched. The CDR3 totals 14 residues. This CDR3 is CASSRGQGFYEQYF. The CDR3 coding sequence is TGTGCCAGCAGCCGAGGACAGGGATTCTACGAGCAGTACTTC.

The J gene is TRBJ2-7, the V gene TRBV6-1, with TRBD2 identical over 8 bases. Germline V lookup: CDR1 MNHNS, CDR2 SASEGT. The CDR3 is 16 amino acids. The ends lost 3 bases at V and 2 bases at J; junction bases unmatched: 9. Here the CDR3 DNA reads TGTGCCAGCAGTGAGGTAGCGGGGACTAGAGCCTACGAGCAGTACTTC. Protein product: CASSEVAGTRAYEQYF.